One sample yielded the 10 T cell receptor beta chains listed below, sequenced in a study of OX40 agonist ivuxolimab in advanced cancers. Here immunoSEQ multiplex PCR was the method, and the copy in TCRdb shows in-frame clones only, minus some. The sample has around 76,000 clones, 94% seen once. Sequencing used CD4+ or CD8+ T cells sorted from blood, obtained in a trial of the OX40 agonist ivuxolimab. These receptors all stem from an adult with an advanced solid tumor such as melanoma, head and neck, liver or kidney cancer.

The chain couples TRBV27 to TRBJ1-5; D call uncertain. V shed 5 bases and J shed 4 bases, with 12 bases lying between them. This CDR3 has 14 amino acids. Germline V gives CDR1 MNHEY, CDR2 SMNVEV (reference sequence). The CDR3 sequence is CASSLLYGNQPQHF. CDR3 nucleotide sequence: TGTGCCAGCAGTCTATTATATGGAAATCAGCCCCAGCATTTT.

The chain carries TRBV7-9 and TRBJ2-7; D possibly corresponds to TRBD1 (5 bases). Germline lookup yields CDR1 SEHNR and CDR2 FQNEAQ (reference sequence). This CDR3 spans 14 amino acids. V lost 5 bases and J 0 bases, leaving 11 bases between the germline ends. CDR3 DNA sequence: TGTGCCAGCAGCCCGGAGACAGTCTCCTACGAGCAGTACTTC. Its translation: CASSPETVSYEQYF. Variable domain in full (rest from reference TRBV7-9 and TRBJ2-7): DTGVSQNPRHKITKRGQNVTFRCDPISEHNRLYWYRQTLGQGPEFLTYFQNEAQLEKSRLLSDRFSAERPKGSFSTLEIQRTEQGDSAMYLCASSPETVSYEQYFGPGTRLTVT.

The genes are TRBV5-1 and TRBJ2-3; D perhaps matches TRBD1 (5 bases). The CDR3 has 16 residues. Germline V lookup: CDR1 SGHRS, CDR2 YFSETQ. Trimming took 4 bases from V and 3 from J, leaving 18 bases between them. The CDR3 loop reads CASSSDRFLGTDTQYF. For the CDR3, the DNA is TGCGCCAGCAGCAGCGACAGATTCCTTGGGACAGATACGCAGTATTTT.

The rearrangement links TRBV6-1 to TRBJ1-2, with D possibly TRBD1 on 5 matching bases. The CDR3 has 15 amino acids. V lost 3 bases, J lost 4 bases, and 15 bases lay in between. Germline assignment: CDR1 MNHNS and CDR2 SASEGT. The CDR3 coding sequence is TGTGCCAGCAGTGAGGGGCCTCCCGTGACCTATGGCTACACCTTC. It specifies CASSEGPPVTYGYTF.

V and J are TRBV6-5 and TRBJ1-2; 10 bases map to TRBD1. The CDR3 sequence is 14 residues long. The germline V gene encodes CDR1 MNHEY and CDR2 SVGAGI. The V segment lost 6 bases and the J segment 8 bases; nucleotides outside the gene matches: 9. This chain's CDR3 is CASSLRQGARGYTF. The CDR3 nucleotides are TGTGCCAGCAGCCTACGACAGGGGGCGCGGGGCTACACCTTC.

Only one count was recorded for this clone. The chain employs TRBV27 and TRBJ2-7; D is uncertain. V was pared by 5 bases and J by 2 bases, with 10 bases between. Germline V lookup: CDR1 MNHEY, CDR2 SMNVEV (reference sequence). This CDR3 comprises 13 residues. The DNA of the CDR3 is TGTGCCAGCAGTACATTCGGCCCCTACGAGCAGTACTTC. Translation gives CASSTFGPYEQYF.

DNA for the CDR3: TGTGCCAGTAGTACCAGGGACAGGCGGAACACTGAAGCTTTCTTT. The encoded protein is CASSTRDRRNTEAFF. The chain carries TRBV19 and TRBJ1-1; 8 nucleotides line up with TRBD1. After removal of 4 bases from V and 1 base from J, the junction contained 5 bases not matched to a gene. The CDR3 covers 15 residues. The germline gives CDR1 LNHDA, CDR2 SQIVND (reference sequence).

The chain links TRBV5-1 to TRBJ2-5, with unresolved D. Germline loops: CDR1 SGHRS, CDR2 YFSETQ. V shed 4 bases and J shed 4 bases, with 17 bases lying between them. This CDR3 region has 15 residues. CDR3 DNA: TGCGCCAGCAGCCCCTTAAGTCAAAGAGGAGAGACCCAGTACTTC. The encoded protein is CASSPLSQRGETQYF.

CDR3 in amino acids: CASSQDSGGYEQYF. DNA of the CDR3: TGCGCCAGCAGCCAAGACTCGGGGGGCTACGAGCAGTACTTC. V usage is TRBV4-3 and J usage is TRBJ2-7; 7 positions agree with TRBD2. CDR1 LGHNA and CDR2 YSLEER come from the germline V gene. The CDR3 totals 14 residues. V was pared by 0 bases and J by 3 bases, with 2 bases of the junction left unmatched.

The chain has TRBV9 and TRBJ1-2; D remains ambiguous. CDR1 is SGDLS, CDR2 YYNGEE, per germline. This CDR3 comprises 15 residues. Trimming took 0 bases from V and 8 from J, leaving 17 bases between them. The CDR3 DNA reads as TGTGCCAGCAGCGTAGCGGAGGAAACTATGGTCGGCTACACCTTC. Encoded protein: CASSVAEETMVGYTF.